This T cell receptor (beta chain) was found in a study of tumor-infiltrating lymphocytes in primary liver carcinoma. From around 0.5 ug total RNA, TCR beta cDNA was generated with a primer in the constant region. Nested multiplex PCR, run for three rounds with slightly modified ARM-PCR, yielded TCR beta libraries. TRBV1-TRBV30 forward primers paired with a C-beta reverse primer were used in the first two PCR rounds, which ran roughly 11 cycles each. From the multiplex PCR reads, TCRdb called clonotypes with MiXCR, one entry per CDR3 protein. The sample comprises about 78,000 distinct CDR3 sequences, roughly three quarters of which are singletons, and 25% to 35% rests with the top ten. CDR1 MDHEN and CDR2 SYDVKM come from the germline V gene. The CDR3 is 14 amino acids. Trimming cost V 8 bases and J 8 bases, with 19 bases left between them. Co-extraction of both nucleic acids (RNA and DNA) used roughly 18-32 mg of unsorted bulk tissue.

Turning to this clonotype: This may stem from a read error, because a much larger clone lies one nucleotide away.

Sequenced sample: liver tumor tissue from sampling region 4. The subset: tumor region T4, right-lateral pole. The sequence came from a man aged 35-49 years with primary liver carcinoma and hepatitis B virus infection. V is TRBV28 and J is TRBJ2-1; possible D gene TRBD2, 5 bases. The CDR3 here is CASQFGMAVYEQFF. CDR3 nucleotide sequence: TGTGCCAGCCAGTTCGGGATGGCCGTCTATGAGCAGTTCTTC.